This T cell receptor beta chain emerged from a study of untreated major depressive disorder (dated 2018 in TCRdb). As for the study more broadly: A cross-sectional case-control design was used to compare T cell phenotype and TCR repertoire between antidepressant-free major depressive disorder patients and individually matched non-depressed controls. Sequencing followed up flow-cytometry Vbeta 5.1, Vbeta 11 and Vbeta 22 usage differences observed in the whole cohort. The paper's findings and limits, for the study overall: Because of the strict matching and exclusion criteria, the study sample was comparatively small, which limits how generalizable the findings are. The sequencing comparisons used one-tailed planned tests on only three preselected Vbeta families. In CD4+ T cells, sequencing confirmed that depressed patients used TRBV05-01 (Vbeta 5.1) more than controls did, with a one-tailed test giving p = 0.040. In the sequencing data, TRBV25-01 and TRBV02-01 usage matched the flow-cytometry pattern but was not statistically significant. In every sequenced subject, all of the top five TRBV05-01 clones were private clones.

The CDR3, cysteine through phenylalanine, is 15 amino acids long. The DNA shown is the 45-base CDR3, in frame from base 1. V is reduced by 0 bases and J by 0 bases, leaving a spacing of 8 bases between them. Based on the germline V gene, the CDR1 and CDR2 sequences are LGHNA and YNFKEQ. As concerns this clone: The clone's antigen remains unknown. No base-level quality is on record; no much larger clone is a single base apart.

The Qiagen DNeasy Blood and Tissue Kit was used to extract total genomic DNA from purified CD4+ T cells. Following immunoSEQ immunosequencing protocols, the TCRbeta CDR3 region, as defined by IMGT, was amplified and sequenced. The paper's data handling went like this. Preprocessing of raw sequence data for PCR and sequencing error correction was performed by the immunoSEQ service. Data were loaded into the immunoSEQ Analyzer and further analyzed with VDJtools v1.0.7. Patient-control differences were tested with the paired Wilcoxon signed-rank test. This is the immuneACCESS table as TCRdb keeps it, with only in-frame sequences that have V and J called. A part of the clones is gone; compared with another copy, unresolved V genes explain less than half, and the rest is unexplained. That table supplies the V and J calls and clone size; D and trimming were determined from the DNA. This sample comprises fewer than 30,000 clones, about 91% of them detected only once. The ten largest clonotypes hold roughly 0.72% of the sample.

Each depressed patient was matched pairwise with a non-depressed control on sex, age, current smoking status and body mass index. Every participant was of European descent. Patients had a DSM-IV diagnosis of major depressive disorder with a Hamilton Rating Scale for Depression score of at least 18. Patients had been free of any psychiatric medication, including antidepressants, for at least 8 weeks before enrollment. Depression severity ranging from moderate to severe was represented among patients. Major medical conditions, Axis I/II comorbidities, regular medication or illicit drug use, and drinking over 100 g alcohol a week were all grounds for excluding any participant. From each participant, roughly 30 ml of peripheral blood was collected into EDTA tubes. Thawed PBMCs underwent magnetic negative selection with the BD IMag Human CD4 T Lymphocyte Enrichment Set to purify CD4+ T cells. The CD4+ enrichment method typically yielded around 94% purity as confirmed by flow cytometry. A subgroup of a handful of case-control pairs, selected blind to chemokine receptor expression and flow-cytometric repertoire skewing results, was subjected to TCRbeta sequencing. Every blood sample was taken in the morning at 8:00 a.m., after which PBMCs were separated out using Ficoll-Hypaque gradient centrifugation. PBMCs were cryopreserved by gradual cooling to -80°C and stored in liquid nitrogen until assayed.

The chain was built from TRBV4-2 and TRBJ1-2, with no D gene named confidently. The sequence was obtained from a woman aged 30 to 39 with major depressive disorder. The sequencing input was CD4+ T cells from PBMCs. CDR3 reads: CASSQDWAANYGYTF. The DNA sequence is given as TGTGCCAGCAGCCAAGATTGGGCAGCTAACTATGGCTACACCTTC.